These T cell receptor beta chains were read from a single sample in a study of monozygotic twins with inflammatory bowel disease. TCRdb processed the 5' RACE reads again and assigns one entry to each CDR3 protein, with no DNA. The record lists 400,000 to 500,000 distinct CDR3 sequences, of which the ten most abundant hold more than 2%. The sample consisted of blood. The source is a human donor with ulcerative colitis or Crohn's disease, or a healthy co-twin of an affected twin (not recorded which). The CDR3 runs from the conserved cysteine through the conserved F or W.

V	J	CDR3
TRBV5-1	TRBJ1-1	CASSFRQGSATEAFF
TRBV30	TRBJ2-7	CAWTTSGNYEQYF
TRBV5-1	TRBJ2-2	CASSLDIGSTGELFF
TRBV3-1	TRBJ1-5	CASSLRGSQPQHF
TRBV7-3	TRBJ2-1	CASSFDGAFPPNEQFF
TRBV12-3/TRBV12-4	TRBJ1-3	CASSFAFGGLNTIYF
TRBV5-6	TRBJ1-6	CASSFGTGVSPLHF
TRBV6-1	TRBJ2-1	CASSTGLAGARGIF
TRBV5-1	TRBJ2-3	CASSFGEPPDTQYF
TRBV5-1	TRBJ2-1	CASSLGLYNEQFF
TRBV6-5	TRBJ2-1	CASSHRGGGGNEQFF
TRBV3-1	TRBJ1-1	CASSQSVAGTEAFF
TRBV6-5	TRBJ2-5	CASGLEGAETQYF
TRBV19	TRBJ2-1	CASSIGDPRLGNEQFF
TRBV10-3	TRBJ1-1	CAISGQGMNTEAFF
TRBV28	TRBJ2-1	CASSRTSRGSYNEQFF
TRBV30	TRBJ2-7	CAWSVARHGEQYF
TRBV7-2	TRBJ1-6	CASSSRTGYQNSPLHF
TRBV11-2	TRBJ2-1	CASSWTSGGGSSYNEQFF
TRBV7-6	TRBJ2-5	CASSLGRGGRAFQETQYF
TRBV7-6	TRBJ1-4	CASRRGGTNEKLFF
TRBV12-3/TRBV12-4	TRBJ1-2	CASSFVRVSGYTF
TRBV28	TRBJ1-2	CASNGQNYGYTF
TRBV3-1	TRBJ1-1	CASSQGFNTEAFF
TRBV4-2	TRBJ1-3	CASSQDRGASNTIYF
TRBV5-1	TRBJ2-7	CASSLVYRDGGLGYEQYF